What follows are 10 T cell receptor beta chains derived from one specimen sequenced in a study of blood T cell repertoires in COVID-19. The repertoire was sequenced with immunoSEQ multiplex PCR; TCRdb's copy has only in-frame clones and lacks some. The sample holds a few hundred thousand clones, 85% to 90% seen once. Sequenced: PBMCs or T cells enriched from blood (not recorded which). The receptors were gathered from a woman younger than 30 who had recovered from COVID-19.

The DNA of the CDR3 is TGTGCCAGCAGCCAAGCGGGGGGGCTAACAGATACGCAGTATTTT. Translating gives CASSQAGGLTDTQYF. The rearrangement joins TRBV3-1 (or the pseudogene TRBV3-2) to TRBJ2-3; 8 bases agree with TRBD2. This CDR3 spans 15 amino acids. The ends lost 1 base at V and 3 bases at J; junction bases unmatched: 3. Germline V gives CDR1 LGHDT, CDR2 YNNKEL (reference sequence).

With regard to this clone: The identical CDR3 is also encoded by other nucleotide sequences in the sample. The V gene is TRBV18, the J gene TRBJ1-2; the D gene is possibly TRBD1 (5 bases). The V end was cut by 6 bases, the J end by 1 base, with 9 bases between. The CDR3 spans 13 residues. Germline CDR1 is KGHSH and CDR2 is LQKENI. The DNA for the CDR3 is TGTGCCAGCTCGACCGACAGTAACTATGGCTACACCTTC. Its protein is CASSTDSNYGYTF.

V usage is TRBV28 and J usage is TRBJ1-1; D call uncertain. The CDR3 totals 16 residues. Trimming stripped 2 bases from V and 1 base from J, with 14 bases between. Germline V gene data show CDR1 as MDHEN and CDR2 as SYDVKM. This CDR3 is CASSLDPGRPNTEAFF. CDR3 DNA sequence: TGTGCCAGCAGTTTAGACCCCGGGAGGCCGAACACTGAAGCTTTCTTT.

This chain joins TRBV7-2 and TRBJ1-3; no reliable D call. CDR3 length: 11 residues. V lost 7 bases, J lost 4 bases, and 5 bases lay in between. Germline V gene data show CDR1 as SGHTA and CDR2 as FQGNSA. CDR3 loop: CASNTGNTIYF. Here the CDR3 DNA reads TGTGCCAGCAACACAGGAAACACCATATATTTT.

The chain joins TRBV30 to TRBJ2-7; 9 bases are shared with TRBD1. The length of the CDR3 is 12 residues. The V segment lost 2 bases and the J segment 9 bases; nucleotides outside the gene matches: 5. The germline gives CDR1 GTSNPN, CDR2 SVGIG (reference sequence). The CDR3: CAWSRTGEWQYF. The CDR3 bases are TGTGCCTGGAGTCGGACAGGGGAGTGGCAGTACTTC. Complete variable domain (other parts from reference TRBV30 and TRBJ2-7): SQTIHQWPATLVQPVGSPLSLECTVEGTSNPNLYWYRQAAGRGLQLLFYSVGIGQISSEVPQNLSASRPQDRQFILSSKKLLLSDSGFYLCAWSRTGEWQYFGPGTRLTVT.

This chain connects TRBV5-1 to TRBJ1-1; the D gene is possibly TRBD1 (5 bases). The V gene's germline CDR1 is SGHRS and CDR2 YFSETQ. V was pared by 4 bases and J by 6 bases, with 7 bases between. The CDR3 is made up of 11 amino acids. In DNA form, the CDR3 reads TGCGCCAGCAGCCGGGGGGCTGAAGCTTTCTTT. This gives the protein CASSRGAEAFF.

This chain joins TRBV4-3 and TRBJ1-5; perhaps TRBD1 as D (6 bases). Trimming took off 0 bases at V and 5 bases at J, with 14 bases between the two ends. Germline CDR1 reads LGHNA; CDR2 reads YSLEER. CDR3 length: 16 amino acids. In DNA, the CDR3 is TGCGCCAGCAGCCAAGAGTGGCAGGGGTTATATCAGCCCCAGCATTTT. Protein sequence: CASSQEWQGLYQPQHF.

The chain employs TRBV5-1 and TRBJ2-5; D is possibly TRBD1 (6 bases). V was shortened by 5 bases and J by 4 bases, with 9 bases between the two germline ends. The CDR3 has 12 residues. Germline V CDR1 and CDR2: SGHRS, YFSETQ. The CDR3 protein is CASSSTGETQYF. The CDR3 DNA follows: TGCGCCAGCAGTTCGACAGGAGAGACCCAGTACTTC.

The rearrangement joins TRBV6-5 to TRBJ2-1; TRBD1 matches 8 bases. This CDR3 region has 14 residues. The V segment lost 2 bases and the J segment 8 bases; nucleotides outside the gene matches: 5. The germline V gene encodes CDR1 MNHEY and CDR2 SVGAGI. The CDR3 DNA sequence: TGTGCCAGCAGTTACACGGACAGGGCTTATGAGCAGTTCTTC. It encodes CASSYTDRAYEQFF.

This sequence joins TRBV27 and TRBJ1-1; 11 bases line up with TRBD1. Per the germline V gene, CDR1 is MNHEY and CDR2 is SMNVEV (reference sequence). Germline trimming cut 4 bases from V and 6 bases from J; bases unmatched to any gene: 7. There are 15 residues in the CDR3. CDR3 region: CASSSPGQGGSEAFF. The CDR3 DNA is TGTGCCAGCAGTTCACCGGGACAGGGGGGATCTGAAGCTTTCTTT.